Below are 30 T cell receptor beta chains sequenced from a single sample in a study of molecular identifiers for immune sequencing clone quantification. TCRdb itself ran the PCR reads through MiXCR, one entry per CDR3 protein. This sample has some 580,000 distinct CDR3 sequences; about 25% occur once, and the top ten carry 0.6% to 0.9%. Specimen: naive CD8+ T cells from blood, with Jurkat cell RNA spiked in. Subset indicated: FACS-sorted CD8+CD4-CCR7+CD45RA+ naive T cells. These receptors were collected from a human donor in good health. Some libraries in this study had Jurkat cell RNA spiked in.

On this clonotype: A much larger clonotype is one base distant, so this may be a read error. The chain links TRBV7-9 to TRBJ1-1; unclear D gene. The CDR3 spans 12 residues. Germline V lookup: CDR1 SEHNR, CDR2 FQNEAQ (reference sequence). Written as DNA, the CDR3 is TGTGCCGGCAGCTTAGATAGTTTTGAAGCTTTCTTT. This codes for CAGSLDSFEAFF.

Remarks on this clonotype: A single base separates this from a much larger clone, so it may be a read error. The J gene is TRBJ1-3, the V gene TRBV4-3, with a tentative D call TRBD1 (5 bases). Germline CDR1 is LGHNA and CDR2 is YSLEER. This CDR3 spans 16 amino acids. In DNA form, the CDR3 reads TGCGCCAGCGGCCAAGAGTCCGAAGCTGGGGCGAACACCATATATTTT. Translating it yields CASGQESEAGANTIYF.

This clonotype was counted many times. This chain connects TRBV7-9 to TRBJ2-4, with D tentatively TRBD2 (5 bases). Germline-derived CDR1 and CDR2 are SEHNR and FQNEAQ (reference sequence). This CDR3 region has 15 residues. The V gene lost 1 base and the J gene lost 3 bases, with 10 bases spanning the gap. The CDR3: CASSLVGSGKNIQYF. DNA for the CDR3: TGTGCCAGCAGCTTAGTAGGGAGTGGCAAAAACATTCAGTACTTC. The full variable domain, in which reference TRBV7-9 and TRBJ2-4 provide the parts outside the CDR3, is DTGVSQNPRHKITKRGQNVTFRCDPISEHNRLYWYRQTLGQGPEFLTYFQNEAQLEKSRLLSDRFSAERPKGSFSTLEIQRTEQGDSAMYLCASSLVGSGKNIQYFGAGTRLSVL.

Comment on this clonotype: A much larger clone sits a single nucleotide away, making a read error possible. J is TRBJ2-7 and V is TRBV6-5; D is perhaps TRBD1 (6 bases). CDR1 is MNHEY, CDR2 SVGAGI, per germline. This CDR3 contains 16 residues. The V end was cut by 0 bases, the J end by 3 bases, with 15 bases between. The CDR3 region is CASSYSGLDRFYEQYF. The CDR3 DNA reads TGTGCCAGCAGTTACTCTGGCCTGGACAGATTCTACGAGCAGTACTTC.

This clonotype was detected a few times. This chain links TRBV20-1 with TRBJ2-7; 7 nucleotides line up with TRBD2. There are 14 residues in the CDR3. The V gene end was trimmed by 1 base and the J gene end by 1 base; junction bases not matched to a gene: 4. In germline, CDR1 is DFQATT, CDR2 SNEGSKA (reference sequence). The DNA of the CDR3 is TGCAGTGCTAGAGTTGCGGGAGTTTCCTACGAGCAGTACTTC. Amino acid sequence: CSARVAGVSYEQYF.

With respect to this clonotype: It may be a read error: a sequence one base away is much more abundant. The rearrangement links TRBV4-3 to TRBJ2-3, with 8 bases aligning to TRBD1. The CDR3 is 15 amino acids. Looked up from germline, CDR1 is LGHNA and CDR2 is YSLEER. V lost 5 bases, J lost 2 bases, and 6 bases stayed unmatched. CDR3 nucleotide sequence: TGCGCCAGCAGCGGACAGGGCGCGCACACAGATACGCAGTATTTT. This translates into CASSGQGAHTDTQYF.

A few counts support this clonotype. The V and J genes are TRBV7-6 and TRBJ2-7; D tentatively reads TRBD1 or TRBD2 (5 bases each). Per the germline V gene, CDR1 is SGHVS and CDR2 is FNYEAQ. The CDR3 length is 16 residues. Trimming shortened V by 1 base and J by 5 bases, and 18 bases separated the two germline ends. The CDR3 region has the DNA TGTGCCAGCAGCTTAGGGGGCGACTACAGGCCCAACGAGCAGTACTTC. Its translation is CASSLGGDYRPNEQYF.

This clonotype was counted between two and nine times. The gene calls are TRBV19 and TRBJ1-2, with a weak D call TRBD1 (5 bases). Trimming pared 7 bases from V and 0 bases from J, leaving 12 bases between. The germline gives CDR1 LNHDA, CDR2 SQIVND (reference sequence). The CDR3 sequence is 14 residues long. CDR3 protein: CASNSDTSNYGYTF. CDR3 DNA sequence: TGTGCCAGTAACTCGGACACATCTAACTATGGCTACACCTTC.

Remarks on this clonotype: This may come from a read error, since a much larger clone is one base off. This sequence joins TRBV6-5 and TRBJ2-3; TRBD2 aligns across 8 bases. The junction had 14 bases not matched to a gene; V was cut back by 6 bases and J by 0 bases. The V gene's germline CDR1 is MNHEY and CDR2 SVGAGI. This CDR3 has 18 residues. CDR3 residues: CASRSGREGVSSTDTQYF. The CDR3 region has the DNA TGTGCCAGCAGGTCGGGACGGGAGGGTGTCTCTAGCACAGATACGCAGTATTTT.

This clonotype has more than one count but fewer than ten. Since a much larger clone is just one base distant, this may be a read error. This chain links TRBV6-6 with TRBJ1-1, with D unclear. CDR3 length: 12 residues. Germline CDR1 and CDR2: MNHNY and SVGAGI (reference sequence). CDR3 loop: CASSIMNTKAFF. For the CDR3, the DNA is TGTGCCAGCAGCATAATGAACACTAAAGCTTTCTTT.

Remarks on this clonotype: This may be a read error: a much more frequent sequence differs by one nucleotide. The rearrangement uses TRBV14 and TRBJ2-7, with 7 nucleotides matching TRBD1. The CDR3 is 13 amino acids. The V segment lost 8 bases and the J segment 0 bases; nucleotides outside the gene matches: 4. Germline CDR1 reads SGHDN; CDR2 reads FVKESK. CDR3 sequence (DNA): TGTGCCAGCCGGGACAGCGGCTCCTACGAGCAGTACTTC. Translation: CASRDSGSYEQYF. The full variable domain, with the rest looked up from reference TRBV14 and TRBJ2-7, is EAGVTQFPSHSVIEKGQTVTLRCDPISGHDNLYWYRRVMGKEIKFLLHFVKESKQDESGMPNNRFLAERTGGTYSTLKVQPAELEDSGVYFCASRDSGSYEQYFGPGTRLTVT.

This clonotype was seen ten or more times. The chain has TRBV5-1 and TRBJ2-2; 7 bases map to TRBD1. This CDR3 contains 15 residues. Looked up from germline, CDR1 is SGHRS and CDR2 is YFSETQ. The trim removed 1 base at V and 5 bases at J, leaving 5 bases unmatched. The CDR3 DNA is TGCGCCAGCAGCTTGCCCAGGGGGAGAACCGGGGAGCTGTTTTTT. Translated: CASSLPRGRTGELFF.

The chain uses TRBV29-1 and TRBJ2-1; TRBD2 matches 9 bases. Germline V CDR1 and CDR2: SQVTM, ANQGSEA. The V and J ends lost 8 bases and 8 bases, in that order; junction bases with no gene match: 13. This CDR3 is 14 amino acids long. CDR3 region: CSSQGSGSSDEQFF. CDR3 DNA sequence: TGCAGCTCCCAAGGTAGCGGGAGTTCAGATGAGCAGTTCTTC.

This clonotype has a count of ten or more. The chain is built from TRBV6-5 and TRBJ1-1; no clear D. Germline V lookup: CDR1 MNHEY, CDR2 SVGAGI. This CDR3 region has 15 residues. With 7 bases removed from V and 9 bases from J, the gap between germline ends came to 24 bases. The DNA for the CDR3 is TGTGCCAGCATCCCCACGGCCGATTTAGGACGACAAGCTTTCTTT. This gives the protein CASIPTADLGRQAFF.

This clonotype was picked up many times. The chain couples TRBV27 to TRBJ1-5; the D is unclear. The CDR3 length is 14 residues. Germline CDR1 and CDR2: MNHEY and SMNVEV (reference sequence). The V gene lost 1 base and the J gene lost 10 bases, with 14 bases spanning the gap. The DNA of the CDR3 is TGTGCCAGCAGTTTATTCGACACCGGTTCACCCCAGCATTTT. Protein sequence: CASSLFDTGSPQHF.

CDR3 sequence: CASQPSGGNPYEQYF. As DNA, the CDR3 is TGTGCCAGCCAGCCCAGCGGGGGGAACCCCTACGAGCAGTACTTC. This chain links TRBV19 with TRBJ2-7; 9 positions match TRBD2. CDR3 length: 15 residues. Germline V CDR1 and CDR2: LNHDA, SQIVND (reference sequence). Losses at the gene ends were 9 bases for V and 2 bases for J; bases not matched to a gene: 11. The variable domain in full, completed from reference TRBV19 and TRBJ2-7, reads DGGITQSPKYLFRKEGQNVTLSCEQNLNHDAMYWYRQDPGQGLRLIYYSQIVNDFQKGDIAEGYSVSREKKESFPLTVTSAQKNPTAFYLCASQPSGGNPYEQYFGPGTRLTVT.

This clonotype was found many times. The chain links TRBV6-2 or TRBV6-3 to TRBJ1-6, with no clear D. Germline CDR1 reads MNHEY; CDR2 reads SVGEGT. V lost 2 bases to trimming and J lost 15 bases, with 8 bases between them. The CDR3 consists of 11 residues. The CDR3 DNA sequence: TGTGCCAGCAGTTACGGTATTCACCTCCACTTT. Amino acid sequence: CASSYGIHLHF.

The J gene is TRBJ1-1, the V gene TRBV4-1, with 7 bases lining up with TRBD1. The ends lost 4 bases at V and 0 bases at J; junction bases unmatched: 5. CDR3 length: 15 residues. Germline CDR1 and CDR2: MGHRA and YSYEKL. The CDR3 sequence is CASSPSGQMNTEAFF. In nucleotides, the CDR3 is TGCGCCAGCAGCCCGTCGGGACAGATGAACACTGAAGCTTTCTTT.

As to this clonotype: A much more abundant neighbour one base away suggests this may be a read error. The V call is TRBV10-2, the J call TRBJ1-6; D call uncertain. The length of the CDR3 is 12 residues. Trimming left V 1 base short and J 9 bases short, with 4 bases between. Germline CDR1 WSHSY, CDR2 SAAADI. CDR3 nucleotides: TGCGCCAGCAGTGAGTTTACTTCACCCCTCCACTTT. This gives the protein CASSEFTSPLHF.

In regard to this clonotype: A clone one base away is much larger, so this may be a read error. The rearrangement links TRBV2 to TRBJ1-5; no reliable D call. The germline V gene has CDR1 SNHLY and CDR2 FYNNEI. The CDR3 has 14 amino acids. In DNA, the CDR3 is TGTGCCAGCAGGGACGGATATAGCAATCAGCCCCAGCGTTTT. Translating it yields CASRDGYSNQPQRF.

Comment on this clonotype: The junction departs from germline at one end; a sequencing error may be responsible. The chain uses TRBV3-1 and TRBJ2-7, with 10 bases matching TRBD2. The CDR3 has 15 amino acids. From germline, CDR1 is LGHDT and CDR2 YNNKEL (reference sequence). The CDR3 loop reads CAGSPGAGGSYEQYF. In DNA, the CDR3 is TGTGCCGGCAGCCCAGGAGCGGGAGGGAGCTACGAGCAGTACTTC.

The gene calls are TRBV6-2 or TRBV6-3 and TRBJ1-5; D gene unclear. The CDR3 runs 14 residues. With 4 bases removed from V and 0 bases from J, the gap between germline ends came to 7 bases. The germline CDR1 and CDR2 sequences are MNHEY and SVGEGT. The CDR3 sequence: CASSWENSNQPQHF. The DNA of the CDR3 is TGTGCCAGCAGTTGGGAGAATAGCAATCAGCCCCAGCATTTT.

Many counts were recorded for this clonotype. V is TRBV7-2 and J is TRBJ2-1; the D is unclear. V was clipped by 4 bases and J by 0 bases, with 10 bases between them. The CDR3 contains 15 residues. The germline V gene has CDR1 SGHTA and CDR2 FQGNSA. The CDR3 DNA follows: TGTGCCAGCAGCTCGGACGGTAGCTCCTACAATGAGCAGTTCTTC. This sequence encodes CASSSDGSSYNEQFF.

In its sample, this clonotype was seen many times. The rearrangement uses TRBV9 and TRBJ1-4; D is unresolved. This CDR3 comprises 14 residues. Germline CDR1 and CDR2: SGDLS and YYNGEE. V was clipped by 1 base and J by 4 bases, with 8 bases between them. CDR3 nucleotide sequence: TGTGCCAGCAGCGTATCAGAGATTAATGAAAAACTGTTTTTT. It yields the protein CASSVSEINEKLFF.

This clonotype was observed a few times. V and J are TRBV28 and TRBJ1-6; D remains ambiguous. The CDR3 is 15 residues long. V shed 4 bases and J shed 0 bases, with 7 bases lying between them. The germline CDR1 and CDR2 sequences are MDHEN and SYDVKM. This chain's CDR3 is CASSSDFSYNSPLHF. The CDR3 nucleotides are TGTGCCAGCAGTTCCGACTTCTCCTATAATTCACCCCTCCACTTT.

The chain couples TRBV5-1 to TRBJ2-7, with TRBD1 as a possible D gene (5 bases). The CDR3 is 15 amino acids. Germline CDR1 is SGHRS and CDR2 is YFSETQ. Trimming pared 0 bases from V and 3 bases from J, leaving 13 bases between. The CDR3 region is CASSLVLGQGYEQYF. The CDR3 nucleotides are TGCGCCAGCAGCTTGGTACTCGGGCAGGGCTACGAGCAGTACTTC.

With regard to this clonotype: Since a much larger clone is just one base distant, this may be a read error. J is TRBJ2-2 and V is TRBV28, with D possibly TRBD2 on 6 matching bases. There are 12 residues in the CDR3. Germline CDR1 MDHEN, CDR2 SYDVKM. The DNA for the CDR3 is TGTGCCAGCAGTAATTTTGGCGGGGAGCCGTTTTTT. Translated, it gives CASSNFGGEPFF.

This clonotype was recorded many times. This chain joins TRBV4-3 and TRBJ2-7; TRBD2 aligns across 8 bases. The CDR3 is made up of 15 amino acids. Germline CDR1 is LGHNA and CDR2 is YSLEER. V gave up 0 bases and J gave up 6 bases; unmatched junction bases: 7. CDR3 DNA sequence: TGCGCCAGCAGCCAAGATCCGCGGCTAGCGGGCGAGCAGTACTTC. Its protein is CASSQDPRLAGEQYF.

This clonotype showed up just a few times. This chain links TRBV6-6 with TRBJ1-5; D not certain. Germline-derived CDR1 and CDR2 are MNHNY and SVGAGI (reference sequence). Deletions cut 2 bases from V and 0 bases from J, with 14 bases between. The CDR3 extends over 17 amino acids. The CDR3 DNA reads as TGTGCCAGCAGTTACACGTCAGAGGCATATAGCAATCAGCCCCAGCATTTT. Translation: CASSYTSEAYSNQPQHF.

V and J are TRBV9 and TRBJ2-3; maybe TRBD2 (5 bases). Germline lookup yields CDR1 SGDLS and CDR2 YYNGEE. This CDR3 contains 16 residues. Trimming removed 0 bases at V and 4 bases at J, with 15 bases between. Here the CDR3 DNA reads TGTGCCAGCAGCGTAGGGGAGAGATCGGTGTCAGATACGCAGTATTTT. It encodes CASSVGERSVSDTQYF.